The T cell receptor beta chain described here comes from a study of blood T cell repertoires in COVID-19. Study summary: Nucleic acid was either cDNA or gDNA, and it came from T cells, B-cell-depleted T cells, or PBMCs.

In the authors' workflow: Reference gene primer amplification in the assay estimated nucleated cell counts. Sequenced by immunoSEQ multiplex PCR; TCRdb stores in-frame clones only, minus some. V, J and clone size were drawn from that table, and D and trimming were deduced from the DNA. The data contain 120,000 or so clones, around 89% of them seen just once; the ten biggest clones take up 1.5%. Germline trimming cut 4 bases from V and 0 bases from J; bases unmatched to any gene: 5. CDR3 size: 18 residues. CDR1 and CDR2 from the germline V gene are LGHDT and YNNKEL (reference sequence). The sequencing sample was made of peripheral blood. The sequence came from a human donor in a cohort sampled during active COVID-19. This rearrangement joins TRBV3-1 (or the pseudogene TRBV3-2) to TRBJ2-6, with 11 bases identical to TRBD1. CDR3 loop: CASSPWTGGFSGANVLTF. The CDR3 DNA follows: TGTGCCAGCAGCCCCTGGACAGGGGGCTTCTCTGGGGCCAACGTCCTGACTTTC.